Below, 29 T cell receptor beta chains from the same sample are listed, as sequenced in a study of regulatory dendritic cells for organ transplantation. Allogeneic regulatory or mature dendritic cells were co-cultured for 5 days with CFSE-labeled sorted T cells at 1:10. The antigens these receptors bind are not known. Generated by immunoSEQ multiplex PCR, the TCRdb table keeps only in-frame clones and is missing some. The sample consists of roughly 9,300 clones, about three fifths of them appearing once. The sample was naive CD4+ T cells from blood cultured with dendritic cells. Subset in this sample: CD45RA+ naive T cells. These receptors came from a human donor in good health.

This chain links TRBV18 with TRBJ1-4; 9 nucleotides agree with TRBD1. From germline, CDR1 is KGHSH and CDR2 LQKENI. The CDR3 consists of 15 residues. V gave up 0 bases and J gave up 7 bases; unmatched junction bases: 3. CDR3: CASSPPGQGGEKLFF. Here the CDR3 DNA reads TGTGCCAGCTCACCACCGGGACAGGGCGGTGAAAAACTGTTTTTT.

This clone came up a few times. The chain carries TRBV19 and TRBJ1-1; D perhaps matches TRBD1 (6 bases). Germline V gene lookup returns CDR1 LNHDA and CDR2 SQIVND (reference sequence). V was cut by 3 bases and J by 4 bases, with 15 bases left in between. This CDR3 contains 15 residues. This CDR3 is CASSIGGAGSTEAFF. DNA for the CDR3: TGTGCCAGTAGTATTGGGGGCGCGGGTTCCACTGAAGCTTTCTTT.

The gene calls are TRBV2 and TRBJ2-2, with 8 bases matching TRBD1. The CDR3 length is 14 residues. Germline trimming cut 4 bases from V and 6 bases from J; bases unmatched to any gene: 4. Germline assignment: CDR1 SNHLY and CDR2 FYNNEI. CDR3 loop: CASSGTGLPGELFF. CDR3 in DNA: TGTGCCAGCAGTGGGACAGGGCTTCCCGGGGAGCTGTTTTTT.

The count of this clone is one. This chain links TRBV6-5 with TRBJ1-5; D perhaps matches TRBD1 (5 bases). Germline loops: CDR1 MNHEY, CDR2 SVGAGI. This CDR3 is 12 amino acids long. The V end was cut by 6 bases, the J end by 7 bases, with 10 bases between. CDR3 amino acids: CASRGGSQPQHF. DNA for the CDR3: TGTGCCAGCAGGGGGGGGTCCCAGCCCCAGCATTTT.

The V call is TRBV19, the J call TRBJ1-6, with TRBD1 matching over 7 bases. CDR3 size: 18 residues. Per the germline V gene, CDR1 is LNHDA and CDR2 is SQIVND (reference sequence). Trimming at V came to 2 bases and at J to 0 bases, leaving 7 bases not matched to a gene. The CDR3 loop is CASSITGQSFSYNSPLHF. The CDR3 DNA sequence: TGTGCCAGTAGTATAACGGGACAGTCCTTCTCCTATAATTCACCCCTCCACTTT.

V usage is TRBV5-6 and J usage is TRBJ2-3; 15 bases map to TRBD2. With 2 bases clipped from V and 6 bases from J, the junction kept 7 bases outside the gene matches. CDR1 is SGHDT and CDR2 is YYEEEE in the germline V gene. The CDR3 has 17 residues. This CDR3 is CASSLPGLAGGGDTQYF. Written as DNA, the CDR3 is TGTGCCAGCAGCTTACCGGGACTAGCGGGGGGAGGGGATACGCAGTATTTT. Drawing the rest from reference TRBV5-6 and TRBJ2-3, the complete variable domain is DAGVTQSPTHLIKTRGQQVTLRCSPKSGHDTVSWYQQALGQGPQFIFQYYEEEERQRGNFPDRFSGHQFPNYSSELNVNALLLGDSALYLCASSLPGLAGGGDTQYFGPGTRLTVL.

The V gene is TRBV5-5, the J gene TRBJ1-2; D not certain. Germline V gene data show CDR1 as SGHKS and CDR2 as YYEKEE (reference sequence). V was pared by 4 bases and J by 1 base, with 14 bases between. There are 15 residues in the CDR3. CDR3 in DNA: TGTGCCAGCAGCCCCCTCTCCGGGGTTAACTATGGCTACACCTTC. Its translation: CASSPLSGVNYGYTF.

V and J are TRBV7-9 and TRBJ2-5, with 9 bases fitting TRBD2. The CDR3 is made up of 14 amino acids. Looked up from germline, CDR1 is SEHNR and CDR2 is FQNEAQ (reference sequence). J gave up 4 bases and V 6 bases, and 6 bases lay outside the gene matches. The chain's CDR3 is CASSFAGGGETQYF. DNA of the CDR3: TGTGCCAGCAGTTTCGCGGGAGGGGGAGAGACCCAGTACTTC.

Comment on this clone: Other DNA sequences in this sample translate to the same CDR3. The chain recombines TRBV11-3 with TRBJ2-7; 10 bases map to TRBD1. Germline V gene data show CDR1 as SGHNT and CDR2 as YENEEA. CDR3 length: 16 residues. V was pared by 5 bases and J by 3 bases, with 10 bases of the junction left unmatched. The CDR3 region is CASSPLGTGALYEQYF. The CDR3 DNA is TGTGCCAGCAGCCCGCTCGGGACAGGGGCTCTCTACGAGCAGTACTTC.

The chain is built from TRBV10-3 and TRBJ1-1; TRBD1 is a possible D gene (6 bases). CDR1 ENHRY and CDR2 SYGVKD come from the germline V gene. The CDR3 runs to 14 residues. V was shortened by 0 bases and J by 7 bases, with 12 bases between the two germline ends. CDR3 DNA sequence: TGTGCCATCAGTGAGTCAGCGGGAGGGGGTGAAGCTTTCTTT. It encodes CAISESAGGGEAFF.

This clone was found a few times. This chain connects TRBV5-1 to TRBJ1-1; TRBD1 is a possible D gene (5 bases). Trimming cost V 0 bases and J 8 bases, with 20 bases left between them. This CDR3 is built from 16 residues. CDR1 and CDR2 (germline): SGHRS, YFSETQ. CDR3 amino acids: CASSLGGRRVVGEAFF. The CDR3 bases are TGCGCCAGCAGCTTGGGGGGCCGCAGGGTCGTTGGGGAAGCTTTCTTT.

V usage is TRBV7-9 and J usage is TRBJ2-7, with D perhaps TRBD2 (6 bases). Germline V CDR1 and CDR2: SEHNR, FQNEAQ (reference sequence). V shed 0 bases and J shed 5 bases, with 8 bases lying between them. The CDR3 sequence is 13 residues long. CDR3: CASSLAGRNEQYF. The CDR3 DNA follows: TGTGCCAGCAGCTTAGCAGGGAGGAACGAGCAGTACTTC.

Only a few counts were recorded for this clone. The chain is built from TRBV5-1 and TRBJ1-2; D is perhaps TRBD1 (5 bases). V was shortened by 4 bases and J by 3 bases, with 10 bases between the two germline ends. This CDR3 comprises 13 residues. Germline V gives CDR1 SGHRS, CDR2 YFSETQ. CDR3 sequence (DNA): TGCGCCAGCAGCACAGGACGGGACTATGGCTACACCTTC. Translated: CASSTGRDYGYTF.

The chain employs TRBV7-2 and TRBJ2-5; TRBD2 aligns across 9 bases. The end of the DNA aligns better with TRBJ2-7, so the J call may be wrong. The CDR3 extends over 16 amino acids. In germline, CDR1 is SGHTA, CDR2 FQGNSA. The CDR3 sequence: CASSLDGGGVPYEQYF. As DNA, the CDR3 is TGTGCCAGCAGCTTAGATGGCGGGGGGGTTCCCTACGAGCAGTACTTC.

V gene TRBV2 combines with J gene TRBJ1-1; 11 bases map to TRBD1. Germline lookup yields CDR1 SNHLY and CDR2 FYNNEI. There are 14 residues in the CDR3. With 2 bases clipped from V and 11 bases from J, the junction kept 7 bases outside the gene matches. CDR3 bases: TGTGCCAGCAGTGAATTTGGACAGGGGGCTACGGCTTTCTTT. Protein sequence: CASSEFGQGATAFF.

The chain uses TRBV6-5 and TRBJ1-6; D may be TRBD1 (5 bases). The V end was cut by 0 bases, the J end by 5 bases, with 11 bases between. Germline assignment: CDR1 MNHEY and CDR2 SVGAGI. The CDR3 is 16 residues long. CDR3 loop: CASSYSWIRDNSPLHF. The CDR3 coding sequence is TGTGCCAGCAGTTACTCGTGGATCAGGGATAATTCACCCCTCCACTTT.

This clone has a handful of counts. The V gene is TRBV7-2, the J gene TRBJ1-5; D may be TRBD1 (5 bases). Germline V gene sequence: CDR1 SGHTA, CDR2 FQGNSA. There are 13 residues in the CDR3. V was shortened by 5 bases and J by 7 bases, with 12 bases between the two germline ends. This CDR3 reads CASSTRTNQPQHF. The CDR3 coding sequence is TGTGCCAGCAGCACCCGGACAAACCAGCCCCAGCATTTT.

The genes are TRBV28 and TRBJ2-2, with 9 bases lining up with TRBD2. V dropped 11 bases and J dropped 5; count of bases not matched to a gene: 6. The length of the CDR3 is 13 residues. CDR1 MDHEN and CDR2 SYDVKM come from the germline V gene. The CDR3 here is CAGQRGVTGELFF. DNA of the CDR3: TGTGCCGGCCAGCGGGGGGTAACCGGGGAGCTGTTTTTT.

The V call is TRBV7-2, the J call TRBJ1-3; the D is unclear. V lost 2 bases to trimming and J lost 0 bases, with 8 bases between them. Germline V gene sequence: CDR1 SGHTA, CDR2 FQGNSA. CDR3 length: 15 residues. The CDR3 loop reads CASSLMGDSGNTIYF. CDR3 in DNA: TGTGCCAGCAGCTTAATGGGAGACTCTGGAAACACCATATATTTT. The variable domain in full, with the rest retrieved from reference TRBV7-2 and TRBJ1-3, is GAGVSQSPSNKVTEKGKDVELRCDPISGHTALYWYRQSLGQGLEFLIYFQGNSAPDKSGLPSDRFSAERTGGSVSTLTIQRTQQEDSAVYLCASSLMGDSGNTIYFGEGSWLTVV.

This clone is a singleton in its sample. The gene calls are TRBV5-8 and TRBJ2-2; D unclear. From germline, CDR1 is SGHTS and CDR2 YDEGEE. V was trimmed by 0 bases and J by 5 bases, leaving 5 bases between them. The length of the CDR3 is 13 residues. The CDR3 DNA reads as TGTGCCAGCAGCTTGGACAGAACCGGGGAGCTGTTTTTT. Its translation: CASSLDRTGELFF.

The table lists this clone with a few counts. This chain joins TRBV10-3 and TRBJ1-1; D gene unclear. V was pared by 10 bases and J by 1 base, with 13 bases between. The CDR3 loop spans 13 amino acids. Per germline, CDR1 ENHRY and CDR2 SYGVKD. Here the CDR3 DNA reads TGTGCCACGATACCCGCAGGGAACACTGAAGCTTTCTTT. Encoded protein: CATIPAGNTEAFF.

The rearrangement joins TRBV5-1 to TRBJ1-5, with TRBD1 matching over 8 bases. Germline V gene sequence: CDR1 SGHRS, CDR2 YFSETQ. The CDR3 runs 16 residues. Unmatched junction bases numbered 5, after V lost 0 bases and J lost 3 bases. This CDR3 reads CASSLGTGINNQPQHF. In nucleotides, the CDR3 is TGCGCCAGCAGCTTGGGGACAGGGATTAACAATCAGCCCCAGCATTTT.

V is TRBV27 and J is TRBJ1-5; no clear D gene. Germline V gives CDR1 MNHEY, CDR2 SMNVEV (reference sequence). V lost 5 bases, J lost 1 base, and 15 bases lay in between. The CDR3 extends over 16 amino acids. CDR3 sequence: CASSLKASLSNQPQHF. The CDR3 nucleotides read TGTGCCAGCAGTCTCAAAGCGAGCCTGAGCAATCAGCCCCAGCATTTT.

The CDR3 is CASSGTGGRNTEAFF. CDR3 nucleotide sequence: TGTGCCAGCTCAGGCACAGGGGGGCGAAACACTGAAGCTTTCTTT. The chain links TRBV18 to TRBJ1-1; TRBD1 matches at 8 bases. Germline trimming cut 5 bases from V and 2 bases from J; bases unmatched to any gene: 7. The CDR3 consists of 15 residues. Germline assignment: CDR1 KGHSH and CDR2 LQKENI.

This rearrangement joins TRBV5-4 to TRBJ1-1, with 10 bases identical to TRBD1. The CDR3 sequence is 18 residues long. The V gene's germline CDR1 is SGHNT and CDR2 YYREEE (reference sequence). V was pared by 4 bases and J by 1 base, with 13 bases of the junction left unmatched. In nucleotides, the CDR3 is TGTGCCAGCAGCGTAGCGGGACAGGGGATAAGGAGGAACACTGAAGCTTTCTTT. Its protein is CASSVAGQGIRRNTEAFF.

The chain employs TRBV5-4 and TRBJ2-1; 8 bases line up with TRBD2. J was trimmed by 7 bases and V by 2 bases; bases with no gene match: 5. The CDR3 runs 14 residues. CDR1 SGHNT and CDR2 YYREEE come from the germline V gene (reference sequence). CDR3 sequence: CASSLPGGSNEQFF. CDR3 coding DNA: TGTGCCAGCAGCTTACCGGGGGGGAGTAATGAGCAGTTCTTC.

The J gene is TRBJ2-1, the V gene TRBV18; D might be TRBD1 (6 bases). Trimming shortened V by 4 bases and J by 0 bases, and 7 bases separated the two germline ends. The CDR3 is 14 amino acids. Germline lookup yields CDR1 KGHSH and CDR2 LQKENI. This chain's CDR3 is CASSQDSSYNEQFF. DNA of the CDR3: TGTGCCAGCTCACAGGACAGCTCCTACAATGAGCAGTTCTTC.

This chain uses TRBV19 with TRBJ1-1, with 9 bases identical to TRBD1. V was pared by 6 bases and J by 4 bases, with 12 bases of the junction left unmatched. The germline V gene encodes CDR1 LNHDA and CDR2 SQIVND (reference sequence). This CDR3 has 16 residues. The CDR3 spells CASRPGQGIRSTEAFF. The CDR3 coding sequence is TGTGCCAGTAGGCCCGGACAGGGGATAAGGAGCACTGAAGCTTTCTTT.

This clone was detected only a few times. The V call is TRBV19, the J call TRBJ2-3; 8 bases agree with TRBD1. Per the germline V gene, CDR1 is LNHDA and CDR2 is SQIVND (reference sequence). This CDR3 is 15 amino acids long. V trimming: 6 bases; J trimming: 1 base; junction bases outside the gene matches: 6. The DNA for the CDR3 is TGTGCCAGTAGCCTTCCGGGACAGGGCACAGATACGCAGTATTTT. It is translated as CASSLPGQGTDTQYF. Full variable domain (remainder filled in from reference TRBV19 and TRBJ2-3): DGGITQSPKYLFRKEGQNVTLSCEQNLNHDAMYWYRQDPGQGLRLIYYSQIVNDFQKGDIAEGYSVSREKKESFPLTVTSAQKNPTAFYLCASSLPGQGTDTQYFGPGTRLTVL.